A single T cell receptor beta chain is shown here with its context. Its cognate antigen is unknown. These data originate in a study of T cells in localized non-small cell lung cancer. Study-level points and caveats: Adjacent lung held a median roughly 50 of the top 100 tumor clones.

Profiled with immunoSEQ multiplex PCR; TCRdb holds only in-frame clones, not every one. This table has tens of thousands of clones, roughly 90% appearing once. The germline V gene encodes CDR1 LGHNA and CDR2 YSLEER. The junction had 5 bases not matched to a gene; V was cut back by 0 bases and J by 7 bases. The CDR3 is made up of 15 amino acids. The chain combines TRBV4-3 with TRBJ2-2; 7 nucleotides match TRBD2. The source of this sequence is a female donor over 55 with stage I squamous cell lung carcinoma. This sample comprised peripheral blood, obtained before any cancer treatment. CDR3 nucleotide sequence: TGCGCCAGCAGCCAAGAACTCCGGGGGGTCGGGGAGCTGTTTTTT. Its translation is CASSQELRGVGELFF.